The source of this T cell receptor (beta chain) is a study of CD8+CD57+ T cells in acquired aplastic anemia. Study summary: Quantities of DNA derived from sorted CD4+ and CD8+ cells averaged approximately 3.5 ug. Notes on the study in general: With respect to CD8+ Simpson's diversity, patients and controls did not differ significantly. Patients and controls had in common 25 to 30 CD8+ CDR3 sequences.

CDR3 length: 12 residues. Per the germline V gene, CDR1 is SNHLY and CDR2 is FYNNEI. The germline V and J ends were trimmed by 5 bases and 8 bases, with 10 bases remaining between them. This clonotype has just one count. What it recognizes is unknown. The template for TCR beta VDJ and CDR3 sequence profiling was genomic DNA. TCRdb used MiXCR to reprocess the reads, holding one entry per CDR3 protein. This table holds more than 45,000 distinct CDR3 sequences, 55% to 70% found once. Only patients with CD8+CD57+ cell expansion on flow cytometry were chosen for sequencing. Severe acquired aplastic anemia was present in all patients.

The rearrangement links TRBV2 to TRBJ2-4; D is ambiguous. The origin of this receptor is a human donor with aplastic anemia. The sequenced sample consisted of sorted CD4+, CD8+, or CD8+CD57+ T cells (not recorded which) from PBMCs. The CDR3 here is CASSPLSDIQYF. CDR3 nucleotides: TGTGCCAGCAGTCCGCTCAGTGACATTCAGTACTTC.